This T cell receptor (beta chain) appears in the sequencing data of a study of regulatory T cells in long-lasting Graves disease. This CDR3 comprises 16 residues. The germline V and J ends were trimmed by 5 bases and 0 bases, with 17 bases remaining between them. Germline V lookup: CDR1 SGHAT, CDR2 FQNNGV. This clonotype was observed a few times. Sequencing libraries for TCR beta were prepared with iRepertoire HTBI primers and Arm-PCR of CDR3 regions. TCRdb passed the multiplex PCR reads through MiXCR, listing each CDR3 protein once. The sample records about 620,000 distinct CDR3 sequences, roughly 16% being singletons. Time point in this sample: newly diagnosed GD, antithyroid drugs for less than 3 months. PBMCs provided the RNA from which the TCR library was made. This sample was shared with a second study, whose subject was T cells in Graves' hyperthyroidism and ophthalmopathy.

The sample in question was peripheral blood mononuclear cells (PBMCs), obtained at new diagnosis, from a patient treated with antithyroid drugs. The clonotype originates from a woman aged 25 to 39 with Graves disease. The genes are TRBV11-2 and TRBJ2-7; possible D gene TRBD2, 6 bases. CDR3 residues: CASSRLAGGSSYEQYF. The CDR3 nucleotides read TGTGCCAGCAGCCGACTTGCTGGAGGGAGCTCCTACGAGCAGTACTTC. The entire variable domain, with the rest obtained from reference TRBV11-2 and TRBJ2-7, is as follows: EAGVAQSPRYKIIEKRQSVAFWCNPISGHATLYWYQQILGQGPKLLIQFQNNGVVDDSQLPKDRFSAERLKGVDSTLKIQPAKLEDSAVYLCASSRLAGGSSYEQYFGPGTRLTVT.